These 2 T cell receptor beta chains originate from one sample sequenced in a study of blood T cell repertoires in COVID-19 (dated by TCRdb to about 2020). The library was made by the immunoSEQ multiplex PCR assay. Imported from immuneACCESS, the table was reduced by TCRdb to in-frame sequences with V and J called. These copies leave out some clones; in studies compared against another copy, an unresolved V gene accounts for under half, and the cause of the remainder is not known. In all, the sample holds over 70,000 clones, and 88% of those were seen once. Over 8.5% of the sample goes to the ten largest clones. Sequencing was done on a sample of peripheral blood. These receptors all come from an elderly man with acute or convalescent COVID-19.

This chain uses TRBV6-5 with TRBJ2-2; the D gene is possibly TRBD2 (5 bases). From germline, CDR1 is MNHEY and CDR2 SVGAGI. The V end was cut by 7 bases, the J end by 3 bases, with 15 bases between. The CDR3 loop spans 15 amino acids. As DNA, the CDR3 is TGTGCCAGCATTCGTGCCTCGCGGGACACCGGGGAGCTGTTTTTT. This codes for CASIRASRDTGELFF.

The CDR3 DNA reads TGTGCCAGCACCACGCGACGGGTGCTTGGCGAGCAGTACTTC. Translation: CASTTRRVLGEQYF. The rearrangement uses TRBV7-8 and TRBJ2-7; D gene ambiguous. The CDR3 loop spans 14 amino acids. V was trimmed by 7 bases and J by 6 bases, leaving 19 bases between them. CDR1 SGHVS and CDR2 FQNEAQ come from the germline V gene.